Listed below are T cell receptor beta chains from one sample, sequenced in a study of T cell responses to AZD1222 COVID-19 vaccine. The repertoire was sequenced with immunoSEQ multiplex PCR; TCRdb's copy has only in-frame clones and lacks some. The sample lists under 150,000 clones, approximately 83% occurring once. The sample in question was peripheral blood, obtained on day 0 of MenACWY control vaccination. These receptors were taken from an adult in good health. The CDR3 runs from the conserved cysteine through the conserved F or W. D genes are given only for firm matches. Only some rows state a clone size, as once, few, many or a class for expanded clones.

d_gene: -; v_gene: TRBV9; j_gene: TRBJ1-2; abundance: -; CDR3aa: CASSVEGNYGYTF; CDR3nt: TGTGCCAGCAGCGTAGAGGGAAACTATGGCTACACCTTC
d_gene: TRBD2; v_gene: TRBV4-3; j_gene: TRBJ2-1; abundance: -; CDR3aa: CASSSHSGGAQEQFF; CDR3nt: TGCGCCAGCAGCTCGCATAGCGGGGGGGCCCAAGAGCAGTTCTTC
d_gene: -; v_gene: TRBV3-1/TRBV3-2; j_gene: TRBJ2-1; abundance: -; CDR3aa: CASSQDPHDTYNEQFF; CDR3nt: TGTGCCAGCAGCCAAGATCCTCATGACACCTACAATGAGCAGTTCTTC
d_gene: -; v_gene: TRBV2; j_gene: TRBJ2-1; abundance: -; CDR3aa: CASSARYNEQFF; CDR3nt: TGTGCCAGCAGTGCCAGGTACAATGAGCAGTTCTTC
d_gene: TRBD1; v_gene: TRBV24-1; j_gene: TRBJ1-5; abundance: few; CDR3aa: CATTGTGGRQPQHF; CDR3nt: TGTGCCACGACCGGGACAGGGGGCCGGCAGCCCCAGCATTTT
d_gene: -; v_gene: TRBV28; j_gene: TRBJ1-2; abundance: few; CDR3aa: CASSLFWATHRSNYGYTF; CDR3nt: TGTGCCAGCAGTTTATTCTGGGCTACTCACCGATCTAACTATGGCTACACCTTC
d_gene: -; v_gene: TRBV18; j_gene: TRBJ1-2; abundance: -; CDR3aa: CASSPPAGGVGYTF; CDR3nt: TGTGCCAGCTCACCACCGGCCGGGGGGGTTGGCTACACCTTC
d_gene: -; v_gene: TRBV7-9; j_gene: TRBJ1-5; abundance: -; CDR3aa: CASSLTGVFNQPQHF; CDR3nt: TGTGCCAGCAGCTTAACGGGTGTCTTCAATCAGCCCCAGCATTTT
d_gene: TRBD1; v_gene: TRBV5-1; j_gene: TRBJ1-1; abundance: -; CDR3aa: CASSLGQGASGEAFF; CDR3nt: TGCGCCAGCAGCTTGGGCCAGGGGGCCTCCGGTGAAGCTTTCTTT
d_gene: -; v_gene: TRBV19; j_gene: TRBJ1-2; abundance: -; CDR3aa: CASSPSGGTNYGYTF; CDR3nt: TGTGCCAGTAGTCCGAGCGGGGGCACTAACTATGGCTACACCTTC
d_gene: -; v_gene: TRBV12-3/TRBV12-4; j_gene: TRBJ1-1; abundance: -; CDR3aa: CASSFGAGTEAFF; CDR3nt: TGTGCCAGCAGTTTCGGGGCGGGGACTGAAGCTTTCTTT
d_gene: TRBD1; v_gene: TRBV18; j_gene: TRBJ1-6; abundance: -; CDR3aa: CASSASMTGDLASPLHF; CDR3nt: TGTGCCAGCTCAGCCTCTATGACAGGGGATTTAGCTTCACCCCTCCACTTT
d_gene: TRBD2; v_gene: TRBV19; j_gene: TRBJ2-3; abundance: -; CDR3aa: CATTRGAGGSGDTQYF; CDR3nt: TGTGCCACTACCAGAGGAGCGGGGGGATCAGGGGATACGCAGTATTTT